These T cell receptor beta chains were read from a single sample in a study of regulatory T cells in long-lasting Graves disease. TCRdb independently ran MiXCR on the multiplex PCR reads; one entry per CDR3 protein. The sample includes a few hundred thousand distinct CDR3 sequences, approximately 16% of them seen just once. Another study also made use of these data, one on T cells in Graves' hyperthyroidism and ophthalmopathy.

The sequencing used peripheral blood mononuclear cells (PBMCs), collected at new diagnosis, from a patient treated with antithyroid drugs. The receptors were sampled from a man aged 35 to 55 with Graves disease. CDR3s include the opening cysteine and the closing phenylalanine or tryptophan. A D gene is named only where the DNA matches it firmly. For some rows the clone size is stated as once, few or many, or as a class when expanded; others skip it.

TRBV2	TRBJ2-4	TRBD2	many	CASRGLAGTNIQYF	TGTGCCAGCAGAGGACTAGCGGGGACAAACATTCAGTACTTC
TRBV5-1	TRBJ2-5	-	-	CASSLVGPEETQYF	TGCGCCAGCAGCTTGGTCGGGCCGGAAGAGACCCAGTACTTC
TRBV6-1	TRBJ1-5	-	few	CASSAPGEQPQHF	TGTGCCAGCAGTGCCCCCGGGGAGCAGCCCCAGCATTTT
TRBV5-1	TRBJ1-4	-	many	CASSARGETNEKLFF	TGCGCCAGCAGCGCTCGAGGGGAGACTAATGAAAAACTGTTTTTT
TRBV29-1	TRBJ1-2	-	-	CSVGWNYGYTF	TGCAGCGTTGGTTGGAACTATGGCTACACCTTC
TRBV3-1	TRBJ1-1	-	many	CASSQEGGVTEAFF	TGTGCCAGCAGCCAAGAGGGAGGGGTTACTGAAGCTTTCTTT
TRBV10-2	TRBJ2-1	TRBD2	many	CATLGGRSYNEQFF	TGCGCCACCCTGGGAGGGAGGTCATACAATGAGCAGTTCTTC
TRBV3-1	TRBJ1-1	-	-	CASSQDLSTEAFF	TGTGCCAGCAGCCAAGATTTGTCCACTGAAGCTTTCTTT
TRBV14	TRBJ2-1	-	many	CASSQELGPTEQFF	TGTGCCAGCAGCCAAGAACTAGGCCCCACGGAGCAGTTCTTC
TRBV11-1	TRBJ2-5	-	many	CASSPEGGQVQETQYF	TGTGCCAGCAGCCCAGAAGGAGGGCAGGTGCAAGAGACCCAGTACTTC
TRBV6-1	TRBJ1-1	TRBD1	many	CASSGGQGSTEAFF	TGTGCCAGCAGTGGGGGACAGGGAAGCACTGAAGCTTTCTTT
TRBV20-1	TRBJ2-1	TRBD1	-	CSARGLGLTYDEQFF	TGCAGTGCCAGGGGGCTAGGGCTAACCTACGATGAGCAGTTCTTC
TRBV5-1	TRBJ2-7	-	many	CASSKRTASYEQYF	TGCGCCAGCAGCAAACGGACGGCATCCTACGAGCAGTACTTC
TRBV5-1	TRBJ2-7	TRBD1	few	CASSRGQGLYEQYF	TGCGCCAGCAGCAGGGGACAGGGGTTATACGAGCAGTACTTC
TRBV20-1	TRBJ2-1	-	-	CSARGGILNNEQFF	TGCAGTGCTAGGGGGGGAATTCTGAACAATGAGCAGTTCTTC
TRBV5-1	TRBJ1-2	-	few	CASSLAYSGYTF	TGCGCCAGCAGCTTGGCGTACAGTGGCTACACCTTC
TRBV4-3	TRBJ2-4	-	-	CASSQGPVLGGIQYF	TGCGCCAGCAGCCAAGGACCAGTTCTAGGGGGCATTCAGTACTTC
TRBV4-1	TRBJ2-5	TRBD2	-	CASSQPTPGLAAGETQYF	TGCGCCAGCAGCCAACCCACCCCGGGACTAGCGGCTGGGGAGACCCAGTACTTC
TRBV6-2/TRBV6-3	TRBJ2-5	TRBD2	many	CASSPRAGDKETQYF	TGCGCCAGCAGTCCTCGGGCGGGGGATAAAGAGACCCAGTACTTC
TRBV20-1	TRBJ1-5	-	many	CSVRSGSEQPQHF	TGCAGTGTCAGGTCAGGGTCGGAGCAGCCCCAGCATTTT
TRBV24-1	TRBJ2-3	-	many	CATSDPRRTDTQYF	TGTGCCACCAGTGACCCCCGGCGGACAGATACGCAGTATTTT
TRBV12-5	TRBJ2-3	TRBD2	many	CASGFQAGGSDTQYF	TGTGCTAGTGGTTTCCAAGCGGGGGGTAGTGATACGCAGTATTTT
TRBV20-1	TRBJ1-5	-	many	CSASDGNQPQHF	TGCAGTGCTAGCGATGGGAATCAGCCCCAGCATTTT
TRBV4-2	TRBJ1-2	-	few	CASSQERGWYGYTF	TGTGCCAGCAGCCAAGAGAGGGGATGGTATGGCTACACCTTC
TRBV10-3	TRBJ2-1	TRBD2	-	CAISDLLAGSYNEQFF	TGTGCCATCAGTGATCTGCTAGCGGGGTCCTACAATGAGCAGTTCTTC
TRBV27	TRBJ2-7	-	-	CASSLGGESEQYF	TGTGCCAGCAGTTTAGGGGGAGAATCCGAGCAGTACTTC
TRBV18	TRBJ2-5	-	many	CASSPGAAETQYF	TGTGCCAGCTCACCCGGGGCGGCGGAGACCCAGTACTTC
TRBV7-3	TRBJ2-1	TRBD2	few	CASSPDGERGAYNEQFF	TGTGCCAGCAGCCCTGACGGGGAGCGGGGGGCCTACAATGAGCAGTTCTTC
TRBV28	TRBJ2-7	TRBD1	many	CASSSGTGGVYEQYF	TGTGCCAGCAGTTCAGGAACAGGGGGCGTCTACGAGCAGTACTTC
TRBV28	TRBJ1-5	TRBD1	many	CASSRPDRVRQPQHF	TGTGCCAGCAGTCGACCCGACAGGGTCAGACAGCCCCAGCATTTT
TRBV5-1	TRBJ2-1	-	many	CASSLSAGQPYNEQFF	TGCGCCAGCAGCTTGAGCGCCGGACAGCCCTACAATGAGCAGTTCTTC
TRBV28	TRBJ1-4	TRBD1	few	CASNRDRVEKLFF	TGTGCCAGCAACCGGGACAGGGTGGAAAAACTGTTTTTT
TRBV5-1	TRBJ2-5	-	many	CASSLGGTYQETQYF	TGCGCCAGCAGCTTGGGAGGGACCTACCAAGAGACCCAGTACTTC